These 19 T cell receptor beta chains originate from one sample sequenced in a study of siplizumab effects on memory and regulatory T cells. Method: immunoSEQ multiplex PCR; TCRdb's copy keeps in-frame clones and lacks some. The table lists roughly 110,000 clones, 85% to 95% of them singletons. The source material was non-Treg CD4+ T cells sorted from blood. These TCRs come from a human donor in good health.

This rearrangement joins TRBV2 to TRBJ2-1; 7 bases line up with TRBD2. The germline CDR1 and CDR2 sequences are SNHLY and FYNNEI. The CDR3 spans 15 residues. Trimming at V came to 6 bases and at J to 0 bases, leaving 5 bases not matched to a gene. The CDR3 DNA reads TGTGCCAGCAGGGGGGGGGATACCTCCTACAATGAGCAGTTCTTC. Translation: CASRGGDTSYNEQFF.

The chain uses TRBV27 and TRBJ1-1; D is unresolved. Between the trimmed V and J ends, which lost 7 bases and 0 bases, there was a span of 15 bases. Per the germline V gene, CDR1 is MNHEY and CDR2 is SMNVEV (reference sequence). The CDR3 runs 15 residues. The CDR3: CASTRGVRMNTEAFF. In nucleotides, the CDR3 is TGTGCCAGCACTCGCGGGGTCAGGATGAACACTGAAGCTTTCTTT.

The chain joins TRBV5-4 to TRBJ1-2; TRBD1 aligns across 7 bases. Germline V gene data show CDR1 as SGHNT and CDR2 as YYREEE (reference sequence). CDR3 length equals 15 residues. The trim removed 1 base at V and 4 bases at J, leaving 7 bases unmatched. The CDR3 nucleotides are TGTGCCAGCAGCTTGCCCTCGGGACAGCCCTATGGCTACACCTTC. It codes for CASSLPSGQPYGYTF.

The chain couples TRBV7-2 to TRBJ2-5; 10 nucleotides line up with TRBD2. CDR3 length: 15 amino acids. Germline lookup yields CDR1 SGHTA and CDR2 FQGNSA. The J segment lost 1 base and the V segment lost 4 bases, leaving 3 bases of the junction unmatched. Here the CDR3 reads CASSWIAGGQETQYF. DNA of the CDR3: TGTGCCAGCAGCTGGATAGCGGGGGGCCAAGAGACCCAGTACTTC.

This chain uses TRBV6-5 with TRBJ2-1; 9 bases line up with TRBD1. The CDR3 has 15 amino acids. V lost 5 bases and J lost 12; bases outside the gene matches: 14. Per the germline V gene, CDR1 is MNHEY and CDR2 is SVGAGI. This CDR3 is CASSHDRGNNIWQFF. The CDR3 nucleotides read TGTGCCAGCAGTCACGACAGGGGGAATAATATTTGGCAGTTCTTC.

This chain joins TRBV4-1 and TRBJ2-2; D possibly corresponds to TRBD1 (5 bases). The V end lost 2 bases, the J end lost 5 bases, and 18 bases lay between the germline ends. The CDR3 sequence is 17 residues long. CDR1 and CDR2 from the germline V gene are MGHRA and YSYEKL. CDR3 region: CASSQSWSQGYTGELFF. Here the CDR3 DNA reads TGCGCCAGCAGCCAAAGTTGGAGCCAGGGCTATACCGGGGAGCTGTTTTTT.

The chain uses TRBV19 and TRBJ2-7; D ambiguous. V dropped 5 bases and J dropped 3 bases, with 8 bases sitting between them. Germline values: CDR1 LNHDA, CDR2 SQIVND (reference sequence). The CDR3 is made up of 12 amino acids. The CDR3 loop reads CASSPAGYEQYF. The DNA for the CDR3 is TGTGCCAGTAGTCCAGCAGGCTACGAGCAGTACTTC. Combining the CDR3 with reference TRBV19 and TRBJ2-7 gives the whole variable domain DGGITQSPKYLFRKEGQNVTLSCEQNLNHDAMYWYRQDPGQGLRLIYYSQIVNDFQKGDIAEGYSVSREKKESFPLTVTSAQKNPTAFYLCASSPAGYEQYFGPGTRLTVT.

Points on this clone: Other DNA sequences in this sample translate to the same CDR3. The chain links TRBV5-1 to TRBJ1-5; TRBD1 aligns across 9 bases. Germline V lookup: CDR1 SGHRS, CDR2 YFSETQ. This CDR3 has 14 amino acids. The junction had 1 base not matched to a gene; V was cut back by 0 bases and J by 6 bases. The DNA for the CDR3 is TGCGCCAGCAGCTTGGGGACAGGGGTTCAGCCCCAGCATTTT. Its protein is CASSLGTGVQPQHF.

CDR3 residues: CASSLERGQTQYF. The CDR3 nucleotides read TGTGCCAGCAGCTTAGAAAGGGGGCAGACCCAGTACTTC. The V gene is TRBV7-3, the J gene TRBJ2-5; 7 bases are shared with TRBD1. CDR1 and CDR2 (germline): SGHTA, FQGTGA. The CDR3 sequence is 13 residues long. The trim removed 2 bases at V and 6 bases at J, leaving 3 bases unmatched.

The chain recombines TRBV2 with TRBJ1-3; D is unclear. Trimming cost V 5 bases and J 0 bases, with 14 bases left between them. CDR1 is SNHLY and CDR2 is FYNNEI in the germline V gene. The CDR3 consists of 16 residues. CDR3: CASSPVAASSGNTIYF. The DNA for the CDR3 is TGTGCCAGCAGTCCGGTCGCAGCCAGCTCTGGAAACACCATATATTTT.

This clone was recorded only once. The chain joins TRBV7-2 to TRBJ1-1, with D uncertain. V dropped 4 bases and J dropped 10 bases, with 13 bases sitting between them. The germline gives CDR1 SGHTA, CDR2 FQGNSA. CDR3 length equals 12 residues. DNA of the CDR3: TGTGCCAGCAGCTACTACCCCGGTTTAGCTTTCTTT. It yields the protein CASSYYPGLAFF. The full variable domain, with the rest looked up from reference TRBV7-2 and TRBJ1-1, is GAGVSQSPSNKVTEKGKDVELRCDPISGHTALYWYRQSLGQGLEFLIYFQGNSAPDKSGLPSDRFSAERTGGSVSTLTIQRTQQEDSAVYLCASSYYPGLAFFGQGTRLTVV.

CDR3 sequence reads: CASSPLDKTYNEQFF. The CDR3 DNA sequence: TGTGCCAGCAGTCCTCTGGACAAAACCTACAATGAGCAGTTCTTC. The J gene is TRBJ2-1, the V gene TRBV28, with D tentatively TRBD1 (5 bases). V lost 5 bases and J lost 2, with 13 bases in between. The CDR3 extends over 15 amino acids. The germline V gene has CDR1 MDHEN and CDR2 SYDVKM. Full variable domain (remainder filled in from reference TRBV28 and TRBJ2-1): DVKVTQSSRYLVKRTGEKVFLECVQDMDHENMFWYRQDPGLGLRLIYFSYDVKMKEKGDIPEGYSVSREKKERFSLILESASTNQTSMYLCASSPLDKTYNEQFFGPGTRLTVL.

This clone appeared a single time. The CDR3 DNA is TGTGCCAGCAGCTTAGAGAGCCGCGAGCAGTACTTC. It specifies CASSLESREQYF. The chain uses TRBV11-2 and TRBJ2-7, with unresolved D. The CDR3 covers 12 residues. The germline gives CDR1 SGHAT, CDR2 FQNNGV. The ends were cut back, 0 bases at V and 6 bases at J, with 6 bases in the middle.

The chain links TRBV7-2 to TRBJ1-5; 7 bases align to TRBD1. The germline V gene has CDR1 SGHTA and CDR2 FQGNSA. Unmatched junction bases numbered 4, after V lost 2 bases and J lost 6 bases. The CDR3 loop spans 14 amino acids. Written as DNA, the CDR3 is TGTGCCAGCAGCTTACTGACAGGGCGTCAGCCCCAGCATTTT. Amino acids: CASSLLTGRQPQHF.

The chain recombines TRBV4-1 with TRBJ2-2; D is perhaps TRBD2 (5 bases). The germline V and J ends were trimmed by 4 bases and 5 bases, with 8 bases remaining between them. There are 13 residues in the CDR3. The V gene's germline CDR1 is MGHRA and CDR2 YSYEKL. CDR3 sequence reads: CASSLPGTGELFF. The CDR3 coding sequence is TGCGCCAGCAGCCTACCGGGGACCGGGGAGCTGTTTTTT.

The V gene is TRBV2, the J gene TRBJ2-7, with 11 bases fitting TRBD2. CDR1 and CDR2 (germline): SNHLY, FYNNEI. The CDR3 has 13 residues. V shed 7 bases, J shed 5 bases, and the junction held 4 bases outside the gene matches. The CDR3 here is CASKLAGGHEQYF. Here the CDR3 DNA reads TGTGCCAGCAAGCTAGCGGGGGGCCACGAGCAGTACTTC.

The chain recombines TRBV11-3 with TRBJ2-3; 7 positions agree with TRBD2. The CDR3 covers 15 residues. The V segment lost 5 bases and the J segment 4 bases; nucleotides outside the gene matches: 9. Looked up from germline, CDR1 is SGHNT and CDR2 is YENEEA. The CDR3 coding sequence is TGTGCCAGCAGCCCACGCACCGCGGGGGCAGATACGCAGTATTTT. This gives the protein CASSPRTAGADTQYF.

This rearrangement joins TRBV7-2 to TRBJ2-7; 10 bases line up with TRBD2. The CDR3 has 14 residues. The V segment lost 6 bases and the J segment 7 bases; nucleotides outside the gene matches: 9. Germline loops: CDR1 SGHTA, CDR2 FQGNSA. The CDR3 spells CASRESGGAGEQYF. The CDR3 DNA reads as TGTGCCAGCAGAGAGAGCGGGGGGGCGGGTGAGCAGTACTTC.

The gene calls are TRBV23-1 and TRBJ2-7; D unresolved. TRBV23-1 is treated as an ORF (open reading frame) with a function not yet certain. CDR3 length equals 14 residues. V was trimmed by 4 bases and J by 2 bases, leaving 12 bases between them. CDR3 in amino acids: CASSPFPATYEQYF. As DNA, the CDR3 is TGCGCCAGCAGTCCATTCCCCGCTACCTACGAGCAGTACTTC.